These 32 T cell receptor beta chains came from one sample sequenced in a study of response to subunit inactivated influenza vaccine. Each CDR3 protein is one row after TCRdb ran MiXCR on the RT-PCR reads. The data show 450,000 to 550,000 distinct CDR3 sequences, about 25% seen once. This material consisted of CD4+ T cells sorted from PBMCs, taken 5 to 6 days after vaccination. These receptors were obtained from a man aged 50 to 59 who received an inactivated influenza vaccine.

This clonotype was recorded a few times. The rearrangement uses TRBV6-2 or TRBV6-3 and TRBJ1-5; a weak D match, TRBD1 (5 bases). This CDR3 has 14 residues. V dropped 8 bases and J dropped 0 bases, with 11 bases sitting between them. Germline V gives CDR1 MNHEY, CDR2 SVGEGT. DNA of the CDR3: TGTGCCAGCGGGGGAGTTTATAGCAATCAGCCCCAGCATTTT. Amino acid sequence: CASGGVYSNQPQHF.

The genes are TRBV7-9 and TRBJ2-1; 9 bases map to TRBD2. V trimming: 4 bases; J trimming: 9 bases; junction bases outside the gene matches: 10. CDR3 size: 15 residues. Germline V gives CDR1 SEHNR, CDR2 FQNEAQ (reference sequence). The CDR3: CASSSLAGRWAEQFF. Written as DNA, the CDR3 is TGTGCCAGCAGCTCTCTAGCGGGGCGGTGGGCTGAGCAGTTCTTC.

This clonotype has more than one count but fewer than ten. V and J are TRBV28 and TRBJ2-7, with 9 bases lining up with TRBD1. V trimming: 6 bases; J trimming: 5 bases; junction bases outside the gene matches: 17. This CDR3 has 17 residues. The germline gives CDR1 MDHEN, CDR2 SYDVKM. The CDR3 coding sequence is TGTGCCAGCAGCCCTGGGCCCTCCGGGACAGGGAGACACGAGCAGTACTTC. This encodes CASSPGPSGTGRHEQYF. The full variable domain, its missing parts supplied by reference TRBV28 and TRBJ2-7, is DVKVTQSSRYLVKRTGEKVFLECVQDMDHENMFWYRQDPGLGLRLIYFSYDVKMKEKGDIPEGYSVSREKKERFSLILESASTNQTSMYLCASSPGPSGTGRHEQYFGPGTRLTVT.

This clonotype was seen more than once but under ten times. The chain recombines TRBV20-1 with TRBJ2-5, with TRBD1 matching 10 bases. Germline V gene data show CDR1 as DFQATT and CDR2 as SNEGSKA (reference sequence). Trimming cost V 2 bases and J 0 bases; bases outside gene matches: 3. This CDR3 contains 15 residues. The CDR3: CSARTGTGDQETQYF. The CDR3 DNA reads TGCAGTGCTAGAACCGGGACAGGGGACCAAGAGACCCAGTACTTC.

This clonotype was detected a few times. The V gene is TRBV6-2 or TRBV6-3, the J gene TRBJ1-6, with D perhaps matching TRBD1 (5 bases). Germline V lookup: CDR1 MNHEY, CDR2 SVGEGT. There are 16 residues in the CDR3. V was clipped by 2 bases and J by 13 bases, with 21 bases between them. CDR3 DNA: TGTGCCAGCAGTTACGAGCCAGGGTATTATCGGTCTCCCCTCCACTTT. Amino acids: CASSYEPGYYRSPLHF.

This chain uses TRBV11-2 with TRBJ2-2; D uncertain. The CDR3 has 15 residues. Germline V gives CDR1 SGHAT, CDR2 FQNNGV. Trimming cost V 5 bases and J 0 bases, with 10 bases left between them. The DNA of the CDR3 is TGTGCCAGCAGCCCGCCGGGCGCGAACACCGGGGAGCTGTTTTTT. This codes for CASSPPGANTGELFF.

The rearrangement uses TRBV4-2 and TRBJ1-1, with unresolved D. Deletions cut 1 base from V and 1 base from J, with 10 bases between. This CDR3 is 15 amino acids long. Per the germline V gene, CDR1 is LGHNA and CDR2 is YNFKEQ. The CDR3 DNA is TGTGCCAGCAGCCAAGCCGCCCTACAGAACACTGAAGCTTTCTTT. Amino acid sequence: CASSQAALQNTEAFF.

CDR3 coding DNA: TGTGCCAGCAGCGCGAATCGAATAGGGGGGACTAGCGGGACCACCGGGGAGCTGTTTTTT. Translating it yields CASSANRIGGTSGTTGELFF. The rearrangement joins TRBV7-3 to TRBJ2-2, with 13 positions matching TRBD2. Germline CDR1 and CDR2: SGHTA and FQGTGA. This CDR3 is built from 20 residues. Germline trimming cut 5 bases from V and 4 bases from J; bases unmatched to any gene: 16.

J is TRBJ2-1 and V is TRBV24-1, with D unclear. The CDR3 length is 15 residues. Trimming took off 2 bases at V and 4 bases at J, with 11 bases between the two ends. Germline V gene data show CDR1 as KGHDR and CDR2 as SFDVKD. The DNA for the CDR3 is TGTGCCACCAGTGATTATGGCGCCGATTACAATGAGCAGTTCTTC. Its translation: CATSDYGADYNEQFF.

This clonotype was found a few times. V gene TRBV20-1 combines with J gene TRBJ2-2; 7 positions match TRBD1. With 6 bases clipped from V and 0 bases from J, the junction kept 13 bases outside the gene matches. Germline CDR1 and CDR2: DFQATT and SNEGSKA (reference sequence). The CDR3 has 17 amino acids. This CDR3 is CSAPRGHGTANTGELFF. DNA for the CDR3: TGCAGTGCCCCCAGAGGTCACGGGACAGCGAACACCGGGGAGCTGTTTTTT.

This clonotype has just a few counts. The chain joins TRBV12-3 or TRBV12-4 to TRBJ2-7, with TRBD1 as a possible D gene (5 bases). The CDR3 is 14 residues long. The V end was cut by 1 base, the J end by 4 bases, with 11 bases between. Written as DNA, the CDR3 is TGTGCCAGCAGTTTAGTTCCCAGGGCTTACGAGCAGTACTTC. This encodes CASSLVPRAYEQYF.

This sequence joins TRBV5-1 and TRBJ2-1, with 8 bases matching TRBD1. The CDR3 has 15 amino acids. Germline CDR1 SGHRS, CDR2 YFSETQ. The J segment lost 0 bases and the V segment lost 7 bases, leaving 6 bases of the junction unmatched. The CDR3, as DNA: TGCGCCAGCGGAAAGACAGGGGCCTCCTACAATGAGCAGTTCTTC. This encodes CASGKTGASYNEQFF.

The V call is TRBV19, the J call TRBJ2-1; maybe TRBD2 (6 bases). V lost 3 bases to trimming and J lost 2 bases, with 11 bases between them. This CDR3 is built from 15 residues. Germline assignment: CDR1 LNHDA and CDR2 SQIVND (reference sequence). CDR3 bases: TGTGCCAGTAGTATTCGGGGGTTTCCCTACAATGAGCAGTTCTTC. Amino acid sequence: CASSIRGFPYNEQFF.

V gene TRBV3-1 combines with J gene TRBJ2-5; 10 bases agree with TRBD1. V shed 0 bases, J shed 4 bases, and the junction held 5 bases outside the gene matches. The CDR3 consists of 16 residues. Germline CDR1 is LGHDT and CDR2 is YNNKEL (reference sequence). CDR3 bases: TGTGCCAGCAGCCAAGAGATGGGGGACAGGGGAGAGACCCAGTACTTC. Translating it yields CASSQEMGDRGETQYF.

The rearrangement uses TRBV5-1 and TRBJ2-2; the D gene is possibly TRBD1 (6 bases). The CDR3 has 14 residues. The germline CDR1 and CDR2 sequences are SGHRS and YFSETQ. Trimming removed 2 bases at V and 3 bases at J, with 8 bases between. In nucleotides, the CDR3 is TGCGCCAGCAGCTTAGGACAGTACACCGGGGAGCTGTTTTTT. This sequence encodes CASSLGQYTGELFF.

The table lists this clonotype with a few counts. The chain is built from TRBV20-1 and TRBJ2-7; 7 bases line up with TRBD1. Germline values: CDR1 DFQATT, CDR2 SNEGSKA (reference sequence). CDR3 length: 12 residues. The V segment lost 2 bases and the J segment 5 bases; nucleotides outside the gene matches: 3. DNA of the CDR3: TGCAGTGCTAGACAGGGGGACAACGAGCAGTACTTC. It yields the protein CSARQGDNEQYF.

The chain couples TRBV5-1 to TRBJ2-2; the D gene is possibly TRBD2 (5 bases). There are 15 residues in the CDR3. Germline V gives CDR1 SGHRS, CDR2 YFSETQ. V gave up 4 bases and J gave up 6 bases, with 16 bases separating them. CDR3 in DNA: TGCGCCAGCAGCCCCTCGGGGTCCATCCCCGGGGAGCTGTTTTTT. It yields the protein CASSPSGSIPGELFF.

V and J are TRBV4-1 and TRBJ2-1, with unresolved D. V lost 0 bases to trimming and J lost 14 bases, with 11 bases between them. The CDR3 loop spans 12 amino acids. The germline gives CDR1 MGHRA, CDR2 YSYEKL. The chain's CDR3 is CASSQDGRSEFF. CDR3 DNA sequence: TGCGCCAGCAGCCAAGATGGTCGGTCCGAGTTCTTC.

This rearrangement joins TRBV29-1 to TRBJ1-1; D might be TRBD1 (6 bases). The ends were cut back, 4 bases at V and 0 bases at J, with 12 bases in the middle. This CDR3 comprises 14 residues. The germline V gene has CDR1 SQVTM and CDR2 ANQGSEA. CDR3 nucleotide sequence: TGCAGCGTTGCGACAGGAGACATGAACACTGAAGCTTTCTTT. As protein: CSVATGDMNTEAFF.

This clonotype has more than one count but fewer than ten. The CDR3 reads CASKLQGLNFEQYF. In nucleotides, the CDR3 is TGTGCCAGCAAGCTACAGGGTCTCAACTTCGAGCAGTACTTC. This sequence joins TRBV11-2 and TRBJ2-7, with D perhaps matching TRBD1 (6 bases). The CDR3 totals 14 residues. Germline CDR1 SGHAT, CDR2 FQNNGV. Between the trimmed V and J ends, which lost 7 bases and 6 bases, there was a span of 19 bases.

A remark on this clonotype: Sequence at one end of the junction differs from germline and may be a read error. The rearrangement joins TRBV28 to TRBJ2-1, with unresolved D. The CDR3 totals 12 residues. Per the germline V gene, CDR1 is MDHEN and CDR2 is SYDVKM. CDR3 region: CASSFLPWTLNF. The DNA of the CDR3 is TGTGCCAGCAGCTTCCTGCCTTGGACCCTCAACTTC. The whole variable domain, filled in from reference TRBV28 and TRBJ2-1, reads DVKVTQSSRYLVKRTGEKVFLECVQDMDHENMFWYRQDPGLGLRLIYFSYDVKMKEKGDIPEGYSVSREKKERFSLILESASTNQTSMYLCASSFLPWTLNFGPGTRLTVL.

This chain links TRBV10-3 with TRBJ1-6, with D possibly matching TRBD1 (6 bases). The CDR3 has 15 amino acids. V lost 10 bases and J lost 2, with 15 bases in between. Germline loops: CDR1 ENHRY, CDR2 SYGVKD. In DNA, the CDR3 is TGTGCCACCGGACAGTCGGGGGCCTATAATTCACCCCTCCACTTT. Protein: CATGQSGAYNSPLHF.

This clonotype appeared a few times. This chain connects TRBV5-1 to TRBJ2-3; 8 positions match TRBD2. The CDR3 runs to 15 residues. Germline trimming cut 4 bases from V and 5 bases from J; bases unmatched to any gene: 9. Germline V CDR1 and CDR2: SGHRS, YFSETQ. This chain's CDR3 is CASSRGRGAVDTQYF. The CDR3 region has the DNA TGCGCCAGCAGCCGGGGGCGGGGGGCAGTAGATACGCAGTATTTT.

This chain joins TRBV20-1 and TRBJ1-1; weak D call: TRBD1 (5 bases). Germline assignment: CDR1 DFQATT and CDR2 SNEGSKA (reference sequence). This CDR3 has 13 residues. Trimming took 2 bases from V and 5 from J, leaving 12 bases between them. CDR3 sequence reads: CSARMQDRTEAFF. The CDR3 DNA reads TGCAGTGCTAGAATGCAAGACAGAACTGAAGCTTTCTTT.

The J gene is TRBJ2-3, the V gene TRBV6-5; TRBD2 is a possible D gene (6 bases). V lost 0 bases to trimming and J lost 0 bases, with 13 bases between them. Germline V gives CDR1 MNHEY, CDR2 SVGAGI. The CDR3 totals 17 residues. CDR3 coding DNA: TGTGCCAGCAGTTACTCAACCAACGGACTAAGCACAGATACGCAGTATTTT. Translating it yields CASSYSTNGLSTDTQYF.

This clonotype showed up many times. The chain combines TRBV12-3 or TRBV12-4 with TRBJ1-1; TRBD1 aligns across 10 bases. The CDR3 has 16 residues. The trim removed 6 bases at V and 1 base at J, leaving 8 bases unmatched. The DNA of the CDR3 is TGTGCCAGCAGATCCGGGACAGGGGCGAAGAACACTGAAGCTTTCTTT. It translates to CASRSGTGAKNTEAFF.

A few counts support this clonotype. This chain links TRBV10-3 with TRBJ2-1; D may be TRBD2 (6 bases). The CDR3 extends over 12 amino acids. Trimming took 4 bases from V and 9 from J, leaving 10 bases between them. Germline CDR1 and CDR2: ENHRY and SYGVKD. The chain's CDR3 is CAISAGLSEQFF. The CDR3, as DNA: TGTGCCATCAGTGCCGGACTATCTGAGCAGTTCTTC.

In its sample, this clonotype was seen a few times. The V call is TRBV7-2, the J call TRBJ2-7, with TRBD2 matching 8 bases. Per germline, CDR1 SGHTA and CDR2 FQGNSA. This CDR3 has 15 residues. The junction had 9 bases not matched to a gene; V was cut back by 5 bases and J by 3 bases. CDR3 residues: CASSAGGGRLYEQYF. CDR3 DNA sequence: TGTGCCAGCAGCGCCGGTGGCGGGAGGCTCTACGAGCAGTACTTC.

In this sample, this clonotype turned up a few times. The chain recombines TRBV5-1 with TRBJ2-3, with 8 bases matching TRBD2. The CDR3 contains 18 residues. The V gene's germline CDR1 is SGHRS and CDR2 YFSETQ. With V trimmed by 6 bases and J by 2 bases, 17 bases remained unmatched. CDR3 in amino acids: CASTGGSGALWATDTQYF. The DNA for the CDR3 is TGCGCCAGCACCGGTGGTAGCGGGGCCCTCTGGGCCACAGATACGCAGTATTTT. The whole variable domain, remainder taken from reference TRBV5-1 and TRBJ2-3, is KAGVTQTPRYLIKTRGQQVTLSCSPISGHRSVSWYQQTPGQGLQFLFEYFSETQRNKGNFPGRFSGRQFSNSRSEMNVSTLELGDSALYLCASTGGSGALWATDTQYFGPGTRLTVL.

The chain uses TRBV4-2 and TRBJ2-1, with 8 bases lining up with TRBD1. The germline gives CDR1 LGHNA, CDR2 YNFKEQ. There are 16 residues in the CDR3. V trimming: 3 bases; J trimming: 1 base; junction bases outside the gene matches: 5. The CDR3 sequence: CASSHFGQGSYNEQFF. DNA for the CDR3: TGTGCCAGCAGCCATTTTGGACAGGGATCCTACAATGAGCAGTTCTTC.

This clonotype was observed a handful of times. The genes are TRBV7-9 and TRBJ2-1; 7 bases are a match to TRBD1. From germline, CDR1 is SEHNR and CDR2 FQNEAQ (reference sequence). V gave up 4 bases and J gave up 0 bases; unmatched junction bases: 6. The length of the CDR3 is 16 residues. The CDR3: CASSSSGTVSYNEQFF. CDR3 nucleotides: TGTGCCAGCAGCTCATCCGGGACAGTCTCCTACAATGAGCAGTTCTTC.

The chain recombines TRBV29-1 with TRBJ2-1, with D tentatively TRBD2 (7 bases). The CDR3 has 16 amino acids. Trimming pared 3 bases from V and 5 bases from J, leaving 20 bases between. Per germline, CDR1 SQVTM and CDR2 ANQGSEA. CDR3 protein: CSVDPLAGGPHNEQFF. CDR3 nucleotide sequence: TGCAGCGTTGATCCCTTGGCCGGGGGGCCTCACAATGAGCAGTTCTTC.